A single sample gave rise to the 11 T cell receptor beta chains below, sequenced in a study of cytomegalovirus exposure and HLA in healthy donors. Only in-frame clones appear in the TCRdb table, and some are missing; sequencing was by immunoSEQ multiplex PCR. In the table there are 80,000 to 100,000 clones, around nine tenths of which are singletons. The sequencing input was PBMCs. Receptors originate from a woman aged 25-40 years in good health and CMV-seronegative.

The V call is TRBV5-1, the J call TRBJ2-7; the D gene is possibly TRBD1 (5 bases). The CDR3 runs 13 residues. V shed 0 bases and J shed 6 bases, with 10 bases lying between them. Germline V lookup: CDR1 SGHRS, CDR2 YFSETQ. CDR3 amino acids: CASSLGTRLEQYF. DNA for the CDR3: TGCGCCAGCAGCTTGGGGACAAGACTCGAGCAGTACTTC.

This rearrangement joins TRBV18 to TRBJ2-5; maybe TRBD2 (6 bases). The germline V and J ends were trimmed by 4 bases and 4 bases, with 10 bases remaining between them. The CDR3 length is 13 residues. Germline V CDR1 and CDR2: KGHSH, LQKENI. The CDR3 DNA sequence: TGTGCCAGCTCACTTTACGGGGGAGAGACCCAGTACTTC. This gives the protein CASSLYGGETQYF.

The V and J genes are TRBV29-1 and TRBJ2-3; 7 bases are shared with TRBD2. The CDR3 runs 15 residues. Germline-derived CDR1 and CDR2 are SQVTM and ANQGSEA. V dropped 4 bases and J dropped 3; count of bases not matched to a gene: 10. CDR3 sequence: CSVGPETGGTDTQYF. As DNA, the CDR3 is TGCAGCGTTGGCCCTGAAACGGGAGGTACAGATACGCAGTATTTT.

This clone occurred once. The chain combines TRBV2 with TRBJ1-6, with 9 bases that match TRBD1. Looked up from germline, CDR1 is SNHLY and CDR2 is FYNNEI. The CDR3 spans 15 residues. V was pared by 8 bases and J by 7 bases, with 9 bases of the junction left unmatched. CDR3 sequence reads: CASFRDRAGNSPLHF. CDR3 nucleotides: TGTGCCAGCTTCAGGGACAGGGCAGGGAATTCACCCCTCCACTTT.

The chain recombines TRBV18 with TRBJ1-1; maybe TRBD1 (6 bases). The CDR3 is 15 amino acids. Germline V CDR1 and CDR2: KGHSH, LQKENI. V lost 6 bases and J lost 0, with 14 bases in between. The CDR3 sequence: CASSPPWDMNTEAFF. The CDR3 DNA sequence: TGTGCCAGCTCGCCCCCTTGGGACATGAACACTGAAGCTTTCTTT.

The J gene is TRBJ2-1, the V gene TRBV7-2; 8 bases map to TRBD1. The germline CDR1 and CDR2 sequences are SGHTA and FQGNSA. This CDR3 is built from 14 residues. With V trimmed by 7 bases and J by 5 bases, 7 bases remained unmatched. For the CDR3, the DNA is TGTGCCAGCACCACAAACAGGGGGAACAATGAGCAGTTCTTC. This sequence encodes CASTTNRGNNEQFF.

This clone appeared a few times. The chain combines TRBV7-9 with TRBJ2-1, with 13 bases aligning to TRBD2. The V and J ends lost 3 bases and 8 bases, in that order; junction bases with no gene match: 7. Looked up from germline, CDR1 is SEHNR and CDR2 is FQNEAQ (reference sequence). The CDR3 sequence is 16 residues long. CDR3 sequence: CASSFDGTSGKDEQFF. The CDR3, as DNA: TGTGCCAGCAGCTTCGACGGGACTAGCGGGAAGGATGAGCAGTTCTTC.

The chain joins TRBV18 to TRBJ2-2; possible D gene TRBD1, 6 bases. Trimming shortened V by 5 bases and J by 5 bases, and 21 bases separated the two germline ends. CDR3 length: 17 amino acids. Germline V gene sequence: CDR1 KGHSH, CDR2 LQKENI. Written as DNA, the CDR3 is TGTGCCAGCTCAGCGGACTCCCGACAGGTCGTAACCGGGGAGCTGTTTTTT. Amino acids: CASSADSRQVVTGELFF.

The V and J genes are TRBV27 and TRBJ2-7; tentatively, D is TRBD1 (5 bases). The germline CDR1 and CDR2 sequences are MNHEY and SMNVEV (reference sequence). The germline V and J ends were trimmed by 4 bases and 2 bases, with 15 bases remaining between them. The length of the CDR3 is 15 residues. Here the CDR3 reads CASSSQGEGTYEQYF. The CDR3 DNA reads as TGTGCCAGCAGTTCTCAGGGCGAAGGAACCTACGAGCAGTACTTC.

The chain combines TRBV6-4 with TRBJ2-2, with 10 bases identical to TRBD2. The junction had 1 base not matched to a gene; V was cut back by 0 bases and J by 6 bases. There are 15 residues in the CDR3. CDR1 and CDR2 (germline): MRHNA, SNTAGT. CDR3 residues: CASSDSSGGAGELFF. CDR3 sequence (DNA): TGTGCCAGCAGTGACTCAAGCGGGGGGGCCGGGGAGCTGTTTTTT.

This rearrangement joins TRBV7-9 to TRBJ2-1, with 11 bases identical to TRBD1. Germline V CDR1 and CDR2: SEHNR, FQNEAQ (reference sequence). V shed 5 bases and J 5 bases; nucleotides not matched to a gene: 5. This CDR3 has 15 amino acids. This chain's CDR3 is CASSAGTGGHNEQFF. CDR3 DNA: TGTGCCAGCAGCGCGGGGACAGGGGGACACAATGAGCAGTTCTTC.